Each of the 23 T cell receptor beta chains below was sequenced from the same sample in a study of breast tumors, draining lymph nodes, adjacent tissues. TCRdb re-called the multiplex PCR reads through MiXCR, storing one row per CDR3 protein. The data show 200,000 to 250,000 distinct CDR3 sequences, with approximately 30% seen just once and 1.3% to 1.5% held by the top ten. Samples came from axillary lymph nodes draining the breast cancer. The sequenced sample consisted of axillary lymph node tissue. These receptors were obtained from a female donor with breast cancer. Some clones in this sample may be carry-over from other donors' samples.

As to this clonotype: Since a much larger clone is just one base distant, this may be a read error. The gene calls are TRBV18 and TRBJ2-3; a weak D match, TRBD2 (5 bases). V was shortened by 2 bases and J by 8 bases, with 11 bases between the two germline ends. CDR3 length equals 13 residues. Germline CDR1 and CDR2: KGHSH and LQKENI. CDR3: CASSPRESGTQYF. The DNA for the CDR3 is TGTGCCAGCTCACCAAGGGAGTCAGGTACGCAGTATTTT.

This clonotype came up many times. A read error may account for a junction end that differs from germline. The rearrangement uses TRBV3-1 and TRBJ2-2, with TRBD2 as a possible D gene (6 bases). Germline V CDR1 and CDR2: LGHDT, YNNKEL (reference sequence). CDR3 length: 16 amino acids. The CDR3 sequence: CASSQDYGGNPGELFF. The CDR3 DNA sequence: TGTGCCAGCAGCCAAGACTATGGGGGGAACCCCGGGGAGCTGTTTTTT.

There are many counts of this clonotype. J is TRBJ2-5 and V is TRBV10-3; D perhaps matches TRBD2 (6 bases). V was clipped by 0 bases and J by 0 bases, with 11 bases between them. The germline gives CDR1 ENHRY, CDR2 SYGVKD. The CDR3 runs 16 residues. CDR3 bases: TGTGCCATCAGTGAGTCTGGAGGGTCCTACCAAGAGACCCAGTACTTC. Its protein product is CAISESGGSYQETQYF.

This clonotype has more than one count but fewer than ten. CDR3 sequence: CASLAPGQPMNTEAFF. The CDR3 coding sequence is TGTGCCAGCTTAGCCCCAGGGCAGCCAATGAACACTGAAGCTTTCTTT. The V and J genes are TRBV6-1 and TRBJ1-1, with D tentatively TRBD1 (5 bases). Trimming stripped 8 bases from V and 0 bases from J, with 19 bases between. Looked up from germline, CDR1 is MNHNS and CDR2 is SASEGT. The CDR3 is 16 amino acids.

J is TRBJ2-7 and V is TRBV29-1, with 10 nucleotides matching TRBD2. Unmatched junction bases numbered 2, after V lost 4 bases and J lost 5 bases. The CDR3 has 12 residues. Germline V gives CDR1 SQVTM, CDR2 ANQGSEA. The CDR3 here is CSVASGSNEQYF. For the CDR3, the DNA is TGCAGCGTTGCTAGCGGGAGTAACGAGCAGTACTTC.

The chain uses TRBV4-2 and TRBJ1-2; D not resolved. The CDR3 length is 13 residues. Trimming cost V 0 bases and J 4 bases, with 6 bases left between them. From germline, CDR1 is LGHNA and CDR2 YNFKEQ. CDR3 region: CASSQDWAYGYTF. CDR3 bases: TGTGCCAGCAGCCAAGATTGGGCCTATGGCTACACCTTC.

This clonotype came up many times. V and J are TRBV6-5 and TRBJ1-6; D gene unclear. Trimming removed 4 bases from V and 12 bases from J, with 13 bases in between. Germline V gene sequence: CDR1 MNHEY, CDR2 SVGAGI. The CDR3 spans 13 residues. The CDR3 sequence: CASSSRHFQPLHF. The CDR3 nucleotides are TGTGCCAGCAGTTCGAGACACTTCCAACCCCTCCACTTT.

This clonotype was observed many times. The J gene is TRBJ2-3, the V gene TRBV6-1, with 8 nucleotides matching TRBD2. Germline V gives CDR1 MNHNS, CDR2 SASEGT. With V trimmed by 7 bases and J by 2 bases, 8 bases remained unmatched. CDR3 length equals 15 residues. DNA of the CDR3: TGTGCCAGCAAAAAAGCGGGAGTCATCACAGATACGCAGTATTTT. Translated: CASKKAGVITDTQYF.

Notes on this clonotype: This could be a read error, since a much larger clone is one nucleotide away. The chain has TRBV11-2 and TRBJ2-1; 11 bases are a match to TRBD2. Germline values: CDR1 SGHAT, CDR2 FQNNGV. CDR3 length: 17 amino acids. DNA of the CDR3: TGTGCCAGCAGCTTAGTCGTAGTGTCTAGCGGGAGGAATGAGCAGTTATTC. It translates to CASSLVVVSSGRNEQLF. Filled out from reference TRBV11-2 and TRBJ2-1, the complete variable domain reads EAGVAQSPRYKIIEKRQSVAFWCNPISGHATLYWYQQILGQGPKLLIQFQNNGVVDDSQLPKDRFSAERLKGVDSTLKIQPAKLEDSAVYLCASSLVVVSSGRNEQLFGPGTRLTVL.

This clonotype was counted ten times or more. The chain has TRBV20-1 and TRBJ2-7; 13 bases map to TRBD2. Per the germline V gene, CDR1 is DFQATT and CDR2 is SNEGSKA (reference sequence). V dropped 6 bases and J dropped 0; count of bases not matched to a gene: 8. CDR3 length: 16 residues. The DNA of the CDR3 is TGCAGTGCCAGGACTAGCGGGAGCGTTCTCTCCTACGAGCAGTACTTC. Translating gives CSARTSGSVLSYEQYF.

The genes are TRBV5-1 and TRBJ2-5, with D unclear. Deletions cut 0 bases from V and 4 bases from J, with 10 bases between. The CDR3 covers 14 residues. The germline gives CDR1 SGHRS, CDR2 YFSETQ. Here the CDR3 reads CASSLGGSLETQYF. The CDR3 bases are TGCGCCAGCAGCTTGGGGGGTTCGCTAGAGACCCAGTACTTC.

Comments on this clonotype: A clone one base away is much larger, so this may be a read error. V gene TRBV5-6 combines with J gene TRBJ2-1, with D uncertain. Germline V CDR1 and CDR2: SGHDT, YYEEEE. This CDR3 region has 14 residues. The CDR3 region is CAGSLRYLINEQFF. CDR3 bases: TGTGCCGGCAGCTTGAGGTATTTGATCAATGAGCAGTTCTTC.

This clonotype came up once. The DNA of the CDR3 is TGTGCCACCAGTGACCCCCGGACTAGCGGGTTGTACAATGAGCAGTATTTT. Translation gives CATSDPRTSGLYNEQYF. V gene TRBV24-1 combines with J gene TRBJ2-3, with 11 bases matching TRBD2. Germline V lookup: CDR1 KGHDR, CDR2 SFDVKD. V shed 4 bases, J shed 11 bases, and the junction held 16 bases outside the gene matches. CDR3 length equals 17 residues.

This clonotype was seen only a few times. The chain employs TRBV6-2 or TRBV6-3 and TRBJ2-5, with 7 bases fitting TRBD2. CDR1 is MNHEY and CDR2 is SVGEGT in the germline V gene. V trimming: 7 bases; J trimming: 6 bases; junction bases outside the gene matches: 8. The CDR3 contains 13 residues. The CDR3 DNA reads TGTGCCAGCACACCGAACGGGAGGAAGACCCAGTACTTC. It codes for CASTPNGRKTQYF.

This clonotype was seen a handful of times. V usage is TRBV19 and J usage is TRBJ1-1, with D uncertain. From germline, CDR1 is LNHDA and CDR2 SQIVND (reference sequence). This CDR3 comprises 17 residues. V lost 7 bases to trimming and J lost 4 bases, with 25 bases between them. The CDR3 region has the DNA TGTGCCAGTACCCCCGGCAGGTACTCTAAGTTAGGCACTGAAGCTTTCTTT. Translation gives CASTPGRYSKLGTEAFF.

This clonotype has just a few counts. A read error is possible here, since a much larger clone lies one base away. This chain uses TRBV12-3 or TRBV12-4 with TRBJ1-2; D perhaps matches TRBD1 (5 bases). V was pared by 3 bases and J by 0 bases, with 17 bases between. This CDR3 spans 17 amino acids. The CDR3 DNA is TGTGCCAGCAGTTTCGCTGGGACGGGTCCAGCTAACTATGGCTACACCTTC. It yields the protein CASSFAGTGPANYGYTF.

Points on this clonotype: Compared with germline, one end of the junction differs, possibly owing to a read error. J is TRBJ2-1 and V is TRBV29-1; possible D gene TRBD1, 8 bases. In germline, CDR1 is SQVTM, CDR2 ANQGSEA. This CDR3 has 13 amino acids. The CDR3 DNA reads TGCAGCGCTGAAAGCGGGACAGGCAATGAGCAGTTCTTC. It codes for CSAESGTGNEQFF.

This clonotype was recorded many times. The rearrangement links TRBV11-3 to TRBJ2-3, with D perhaps matching TRBD1 (6 bases). The CDR3 is 16 residues long. Per the germline V gene, CDR1 is SGHNT and CDR2 is YENEEA. V was shortened by 0 bases and J by 5 bases, with 15 bases between the two germline ends. This chain's CDR3 is CASSLDGTGIRDTQYF. In DNA, the CDR3 is TGTGCCAGCAGCTTAGATGGTACAGGGATAAGAGATACGCAGTATTTT.

The V gene is TRBV20-1, the J gene TRBJ2-1; D perhaps matches TRBD1 (7 bases). CDR3 size: 15 residues. Germline CDR1 DFQATT, CDR2 SNEGSKA (reference sequence). The ends were cut back, 3 bases at V and 9 bases at J, with 21 bases in the middle. CDR3 DNA sequence: TGCAGTGCTAGTGGACCGACAGGGATCGGGGGTGAGCAGTTCTTC. Its protein product is CSASGPTGIGGEQFF.

The sample holds a few counts of this clonotype. A single base separates this from a much larger clone, so it may be a read error. This chain connects TRBV12-5 to TRBJ2-3; no definite D call. This CDR3 has 14 amino acids. Germline V gene lookup returns CDR1 LGHNT and CDR2 FRNRAP. The V gene lost 3 bases and the J gene lost 2 bases, with 9 bases spanning the gap. The CDR3 nucleotides are TGTGCTAGTGGTTTCAAGGGTGCCACAGATACGCAGTATTTT. Its translation is CASGFKGATDTQYF. Filled out from reference TRBV12-5 and TRBJ2-3, the complete variable domain reads DARVTQTPRHKVTEMGQEVTMRCQPILGHNTVFWYRQTMMQGLELLAYFRNRAPLDDSGMPKDRFSAEMPDATLATLKIQPSEPRDSAVYFCASGFKGATDTQYFGPGTRLTVL.

This chain connects TRBV29-1 to TRBJ2-5; 11 bases fit TRBD2. The germline V gene has CDR1 SQVTM and CDR2 ANQGSEA. The CDR3 consists of 13 residues. After removal of 6 bases from V and 4 bases from J, the junction contained 4 bases not matched to a gene. CDR3 DNA: TGCAGCGTAACTAGCGGGAGTCGAGAGACCCAGTACTTC. This codes for CSVTSGSRETQYF.

The chain links TRBV2 to TRBJ2-7, with TRBD2 matching over 13 bases. The trim removed 6 bases at V and 3 bases at J, leaving 11 bases unmatched. CDR3 length equals 17 residues. Germline V gives CDR1 SNHLY, CDR2 FYNNEI. The CDR3 DNA reads as TGTGCCAGCAGCCAGAACAGGACTAGCGGGAGAGGCTACGAGCAGTACTTC. Residues: CASSQNRTSGRGYEQYF.

In regard to this clonotype: A much larger clone differs from this one at a single base, so this may be a read error. The chain combines TRBV6-6 with TRBJ2-7, with D perhaps being TRBD1 or TRBD2 (5 bases each). The V end was cut by 5 bases, the J end by 0 bases, with 11 bases between. Germline CDR1 is MNHNY and CDR2 is SVGAGI (reference sequence). This CDR3 has 14 residues. The DNA for the CDR3 is TGTGCCAGCAGTAACCGGGACGCCTCCTACGAGCAGTACTTC. Its protein product is CASSNRDASYEQYF.